The 10 T cell receptor beta chains in this list originate from one sample, sequenced in a study of blood T cell repertoires in COVID-19. Only in-frame clones appear in the TCRdb table, and some are missing; sequencing was by immunoSEQ multiplex PCR. Of 260,000 or so clones in the sample, roughly 85% were seen once. Input material: PBMCs or T cells enriched from blood (not recorded which). These receptors came from a middle-aged woman who had been exposed to COVID-19.

V is TRBV6-1 and J is TRBJ1-4; D remains ambiguous. Germline V gives CDR1 MNHNS, CDR2 SASEGT. The CDR3 is 18 amino acids. Trimming stripped 3 bases from V and 0 bases from J, with 17 bases between. Here the CDR3 DNA reads TGTGCCAGCAGTGATCCCCATTGGCAGTATGCAACTAATGAAAAACTGTTTTTT. The encoded protein is CASSDPHWQYATNEKLFF.

The chain has TRBV28 and TRBJ1-5, with 10 positions matching TRBD1. CDR3 length: 15 amino acids. V shed 6 bases, J shed 2 bases, and the junction held 4 bases outside the gene matches. Germline CDR1 and CDR2: MDHEN and SYDVKM. The CDR3, as DNA: TGTGCCAGCAGCCCGACAGGGGGCGGCAATCAGCCCCAGCATTTT. Protein: CASSPTGGGNQPQHF.

The CDR3 DNA is TGTGCCAGCAGCCAGGGCCCTGAAGCTTTCTTT. It encodes CASSQGPEAFF. V is TRBV13 and J is TRBJ1-1; possible D gene TRBD1, 5 bases. The germline V and J ends were trimmed by 5 bases and 6 bases, with 7 bases remaining between them. The CDR3 runs 11 residues. Germline CDR1 PRHDT, CDR2 FYEKMQ (reference sequence).

The rearrangement uses TRBV7-2 and TRBJ2-2; TRBD2 matches 8 bases. This CDR3 has 15 amino acids. V was clipped by 6 bases and J by 4 bases; unmatched bases: 7. Germline V gives CDR1 SGHTA, CDR2 FQGNSA. The CDR3 here is CASRGTSLFTGELFF. Here the CDR3 DNA reads TGTGCCAGCAGGGGGACTAGTTTATTCACCGGGGAGCTGTTTTTT.

The chain recombines TRBV6-4 with TRBJ2-6; TRBD2 agrees at 7 bases. Trimming removed 6 bases from V and 4 bases from J; junction bases left unmatched: 6. The CDR3 is made up of 15 amino acids. The V gene's germline CDR1 is MRHNA and CDR2 SNTAGT. CDR3 amino acids: CASSPSGVGANVLTF. The CDR3, as DNA: TGTGCCAGCAGCCCCAGCGGGGTGGGGGCCAACGTCCTGACTTTC.

V is TRBV29-1 and J is TRBJ2-3, with D maybe TRBD1 (6 bases). The ends were cut back, 2 bases at V and 2 bases at J, with 23 bases in the middle. The CDR3 sequence is 18 residues long. From germline, CDR1 is SQVTM and CDR2 ANQGSEA. CDR3 DNA sequence: TGCAGCGTTGAAACTGGAGTAGAACCGGGACACCCCACAGATACGCAGTATTTT. Encoded protein: CSVETGVEPGHPTDTQYF.

The chain recombines TRBV5-1 with TRBJ1-1, with TRBD1 matching 7 bases. V was pared by 4 bases and J by 1 base, with 7 bases of the junction left unmatched. Germline V gene sequence: CDR1 SGHRS, CDR2 YFSETQ. The CDR3 sequence is 15 residues long. The CDR3 DNA reads as TGCGCCAGCAGCACAGACAGGGAGACGAACACTGAAGCTTTCTTT. This codes for CASSTDRETNTEAFF.

The rearrangement joins TRBV7-9 to TRBJ1-1, with D maybe TRBD1 (5 bases). From germline, CDR1 is SEHNR and CDR2 FQNEAQ (reference sequence). The CDR3 is 17 residues long. The V end was cut by 3 bases, the J end by 0 bases, with 17 bases between. The CDR3 coding sequence is TGTGCCAGCAGCTTGCGGCCGGCGGGGCTCATGAACACTGAAGCTTTCTTT. Protein sequence: CASSLRPAGLMNTEAFF.

The chain combines TRBV4-1 with TRBJ1-1; the D gene is possibly TRBD1 (5 bases). The germline gives CDR1 MGHRA, CDR2 YSYEKL. V was pared by 0 bases and J by 4 bases, with 12 bases between. CDR3 length: 15 residues. The CDR3, as DNA: TGCGCCAGCAGCCAAGAACCCGGGGGGAGCACTGAAGCTTTCTTT. Translated: CASSQEPGGSTEAFF.

V usage is TRBV6-4 and J usage is TRBJ1-5; 7 bases fit TRBD1. Germline CDR1 reads MRHNA; CDR2 reads SNTAGT. J lost 4 bases, V lost 3 bases, and 9 bases had no gene match. The CDR3 loop spans 16 amino acids. The CDR3 DNA follows: TGTGCCAGCAGTGAATATGACAGGGATGAAAATCAGCCCCAGCATTTT. Its translation is CASSEYDRDENQPQHF.